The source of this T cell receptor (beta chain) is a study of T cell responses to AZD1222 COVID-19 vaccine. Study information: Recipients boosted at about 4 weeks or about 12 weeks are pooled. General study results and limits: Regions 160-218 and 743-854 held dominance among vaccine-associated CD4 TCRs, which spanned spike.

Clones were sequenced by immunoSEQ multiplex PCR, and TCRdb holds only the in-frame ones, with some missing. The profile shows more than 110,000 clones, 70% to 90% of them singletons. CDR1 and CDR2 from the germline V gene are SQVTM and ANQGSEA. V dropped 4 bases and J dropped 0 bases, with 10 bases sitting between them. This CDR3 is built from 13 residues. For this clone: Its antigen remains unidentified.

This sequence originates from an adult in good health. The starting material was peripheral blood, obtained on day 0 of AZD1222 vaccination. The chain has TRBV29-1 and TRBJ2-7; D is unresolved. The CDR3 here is CSVAPSSSYEQYF. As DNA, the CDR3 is TGCAGCGTTGCTCCCTCCAGCTCCTACGAGCAGTACTTC.